The sequence of this T cell receptor beta chain was determined in a study of cytomegalovirus exposure and HLA in healthy donors (dated by TCRdb to the late 2010s). The study in broad terms: An earlier analysis of several hundred of the donors reported 250 to 350 Gb of sequence data and roughly 110 million unique TCR beta sequences from about 180 million T cells. An early release covering around 630 HLA-typed donors comprised about 300 gigabases of sequencing data and tens of millions of unique TCR sequences. Of the 350 to 450 genotyped donors, around 81% fell in the genetic ancestry cluster associated with self-reported Caucasian donors. The study aimed to test whether signatures of past pathogen exposure could be identified by cataloging public T cell receptors. The T cell repertoires of under 750 subjects were profiled by immunosequencing and related to cytomegalovirus serostatus. Besides the first cohort of approximately 670 subjects, a separate validation cohort made up of 120 or so different subjects was used. To predict cytomegalovirus infection status, the study brought together high-throughput TCR immunosequencing, statistical association of individual TCRs with disease status, and machine learning. To study patterns of TCR occurrence, a later analysis re-analyzed previously published TCR beta repertoires from 666 donors and added high-resolution HLA genotyping. In the later analysis, no new phenotypic data were used to find candidate immune exposures; instead, reliance was placed on TCR beta sequences and their occurrence across donors. To decide whether each TCR beta V gene segment behaved as functional or pseudogenic, an earlier analysis of fewer than 750 of the donors relied on high-throughput TCR beta sequencing. Alongside the repertoire data, information on donor age, sex, ethnicity and CMV serostatus was compiled. Genome-wide SNP genotypes for about 60% of the roughly 700 donors were used in a later genetic analysis, which treated that subset as a discovery cohort. Every discovery cohort repertoire had been produced on one sequencing platform. HLA typing covered class I and class II loci at four-digit resolution. Typing coverage varied by locus: about 629-640 donors for A, B, C, DRB1 and DQB1; roughly 510 for DQA1; approximately 570 for DPA1; fewer than 480 for DPB1. A handful of DR-DQ haplotypes were handled as single units for association and clustering because linkage in the cohort was strong. Among around 400 genotyped donors of the cohort, an average of around 250,000 unique TCR beta nucleotide sequences was sequenced per donor, of which about 19% were non-productive.

This clone showed up just a few times. Its antigen remains unidentified. There are no base qualities to consult, and no much larger clone falls within one base. In total, roughly 710 healthy bone marrow donors made up the cohort. All cohort members were sampled while nominally healthy, although unrecorded immune exposures were likely present. The donor was CMV seropositive and belonged to the group of more than 250 seropositive cohort members. A peripheral blood sample was provided by each donor, and peripheral blood mononuclear cells were used for TCR beta sequencing. The Qiagen DNeasy Blood Extraction Kit was used to extract genomic DNA from the blood cell samples. Library preparation was by the immunoSEQ multiplex PCR assay. The multiplex PCR relied on a mix of 60 forward primers for TCR Vbeta segments and 13 reverse primers for TCR Jbeta segments. Amplification of the CDR3 region of rearranged TCR beta genes was performed with a multiplex PCR assay on genomic DNA. On the Illumina HiSeq System, the amplified TCR beta libraries were sequenced as 87-base-pair reads. The authors' pipeline ran thus. A later analysis tallied tens of millions of unique TCR beta chains across the 600 to 700 repertoires, and around 10 million of those chains were shared by two or more donors. Raw reads were error-corrected and collapsed into unique sequences with a nearest-neighbor algorithm that merged closely related sequences to remove PCR and sequencing errors. Alignment of CDR3 sequences to IMGT reference sequences was used to assign V, D and J gene segments. For a sequence to be retained, a match of at least six nucleotides to both a V gene segment and a J gene segment was required. Rearrangements were classified as productive when the CDR3 lacked stop codons and remained in frame with V and J, and all other rearrangements were classified as non-productive. Following IMGT convention, CDR3 was defined as the stretch from the second conserved V-encoded cysteine to the conserved J-encoded phenylalanine. The earlier analysis of 587 of the donors excluded any sequence lacking an unambiguous match to a single V gene segment. In an earlier analysis of roughly 600 of the donors, a V segment was called functional when productive rearrangements were above 56.7%, and segregating when the standard deviation between donors exceeded 5%. To diagnose cytomegalovirus status from the catalog of TCR beta chain sequences, a statistical classification framework was built. In a later analysis, V and J genes were assigned by comparing TCR nucleotide sequences against IMGT/GENE-DB human TR gene sequences. The TCRdist pipeline was used in a later analysis to assign CDR3 sequences and most-parsimonious VDJ recombination scenarios. In a later analysis, each TCR beta chain was defined by its CDR3 amino acid sequence together with its V-gene family, and reads without a unique V-gene family were excluded. As a way to deal with suspected cross-contamination and a sequencing artifact, a later analysis dropped 500 to 700 nucleotide sequences that were highly shared and had low generation probability. In a later analysis, a clonal expansion index for each public chain was calculated from normalized within-repertoire ranks of inferred template counts. Generation probabilities in a later analysis came from a VDJ recombination model fitted to out-of-frame rearrangements, and those results were checked against IGoR. A later analysis scored TCR-TCR, TCR-HLA and TCR-CMV co-occurrence with hypergeometric tests, applying a repertoire-size bias correction to TCR pairs. In a later analysis, false discovery rates were estimated by permuting HLA or CMV assignments 20 times. A later analysis grouped co-occurring TCRs with DBSCAN, adding TCRdist sequence similarity when clustering within HLA-allele-positive subsets. Repertoires with fewer than 30,000 or more than 120,000 public chains, plus five repertoires with anomalous nucleotide sharing, were excluded from co-occurrence clustering. Drawn from immuneACCESS, this table holds only the in-frame rearrangements with V and J called that TCRdb kept. Clones are partly lost; checked studies trace under half to an unresolved V gene and leave the rest unexplained. V and J calls and clone size are as listed in that table; D and trimming were resolved from the DNA. In all, the sample holds about 210,000 clones, and around 76% of those were seen once. The ten largest account for about 6.1% of the sample.

Beyond this particular receptor, the publication reports: The presence/absence analyses assumed that sequencing depth was roughly uniform across donors, and that assumption may not be true. In the study, some 160 TCR beta chains were listed as associated with cytomegalovirus. Some IMGT-functional V segments, including TRBV6-2 and TRBV6-3, could not be told apart with the 87-base-pair reads, so those segments were excluded. A further reported finding was that TCR beta sequences accurately predicted the HLA-A and HLA-B alleles for most subjects in the first cohort. When HLA alleles, especially DR and DQ, strongly co-occurred, TCR associations were difficult to assign to individual alleles. The authors suggested that the approach could potentially be extended to other disease states and immunological phenotypes. In a later genetic analysis, a missense DCLRE1C variant was associated with V-gene and J-gene trimming of TCR beta chains, and the association was replicated in an independent cohort. Because HLA typing was unavailable for some donors at each locus, only the typed subset was used in association tests. In a later analysis, the rate of TCR association differed among HLA loci, with DRB1 alleles having the most associated TCRs and HLA-C alleles having the fewest. In a later analysis, several top co-occurrence clusters were reported to appear linked to parvovirus B19, influenza, CMV and Epstein-Barr virus. Across donors, most TCR sequences were observed very rarely, whereas some public TCRs were present in many individuals. A few of the identified cytomegalovirus-associated TCR beta chains were confirmed in vitro to be specific for cytomegalovirus antigens. According to a later genetic analysis, donors in an Asian-associated ancestry cluster had fewer N-insertions in productive TCRs than the approximately 630-donor mean. According to a later analysis, most CMV-associated TCR beta chains appeared to be HLA-restricted, and the HLA associations seemed to be driven largely by CMV exposure. A group of highly shared sequence variants was considered likely to be a technical artifact of the sequencing pipeline. Because counts were too low, 15 to 20 rarely observed V segments, including chromosome 9 orphons, were excluded from the earlier analysis of 587 of the donors. In an earlier analysis of about 600 of the donors, most TCR beta V segments appeared in productive rearrangements about 87% or about 30% of the time, broadly matching IMGT annotations. Linkage disequilibrium might explain the correlated functional status among segregating V segments, but an unknown experimental factor could not be excluded. The cohort was sequenced for TCR beta chains only, and without alpha or paired-chain data the features that could be detected were limited. In both the original and validation cohorts, the classifier was reported to diagnose cytomegalovirus status with high specificity and sensitivity. The only immune exposure information available for the cohort was CMV serostatus. Specific HLA alleles were associated with 15,000 to 20,000 TCR beta sequences at a false discovery rate of 0.05 in a later analysis. In a later analysis, HLA-associated TCR beta chains showed more clonal expansion and lower generation probabilities than non-associated chains that were equally common.

The CDR3 measures 12 amino acids from cysteine to phenylalanine. Only CDR3 DNA is held: 36 bases, read in frame from base 1. The germline V gene (reference sequence) yields GTSNPN for CDR1 and SVGIG for CDR2. Trimming removed 2 bases from V and 4 bases from J, leaving 8 bases between the germline ends. This TCR derives from a middle-aged man in good health and CMV-seropositive. The chain joins TRBV30 to TRBJ1-1, with a weak D call of TRBD1 (5 bases match). Sequencing was done on a sample of PBMCs. Read as DNA, the sequence is TGTGCCTGGAGTAAAAGGGGCACTGAAGCTTTCTTT. The translation is CAWSKRGTEAFF.